This entry describes one T cell receptor (beta chain). What it binds is not known. This sample was taken from a study of cytomegalovirus exposure and HLA in healthy donors. Study conclusions and caveats: Cytomegalovirus association was assigned to about 150 TCR beta chains.

Trimming took off 5 bases at V and 1 base at J, with 11 bases between the two ends. The CDR3 contains 14 residues. Germline CDR1 and CDR2: SGHTA and FQGTGA. It was with 60 Vbeta and 13 Jbeta primers that the PCR ran. The repertoire was sequenced with immunoSEQ multiplex PCR; TCRdb's copy has only in-frame clones and lacks some. This table holds about 160,000 clones, roughly four fifths found once. The V and J genes are TRBV7-3 and TRBJ1-1; possibly TRBD1 for D (6 bases). This TCR was sampled from a woman aged 45-60 years in good health and CMV-seropositive. Sequenced material: PBMCs. The chain's CDR3 is CASSLGQQNTEAFF. The CDR3 nucleotides read TGTGCCAGCAGCCTCGGACAGCAGAACACTGAAGCTTTCTTT.